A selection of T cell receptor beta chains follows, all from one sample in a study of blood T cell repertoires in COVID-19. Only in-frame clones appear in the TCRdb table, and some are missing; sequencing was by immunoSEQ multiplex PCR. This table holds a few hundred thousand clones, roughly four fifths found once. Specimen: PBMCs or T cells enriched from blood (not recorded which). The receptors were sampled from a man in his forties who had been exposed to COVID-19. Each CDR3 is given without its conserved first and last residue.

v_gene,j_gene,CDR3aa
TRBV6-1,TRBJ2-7,ASSEALASSYEQY
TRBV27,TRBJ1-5,ASRGSRNQPQH
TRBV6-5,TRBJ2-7,ASSPGTREII
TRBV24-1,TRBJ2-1,ATSDLTGGEQF
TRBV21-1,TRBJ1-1,ASSKATNWRA
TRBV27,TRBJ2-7,ASSPRITYEQY
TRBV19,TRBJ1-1,ASGSGTRNTEAF
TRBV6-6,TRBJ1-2,ASRTPGQGKDYGYT
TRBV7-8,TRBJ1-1,ASSLGGLNSHEAF
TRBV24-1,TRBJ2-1,ATSDSSVEQF
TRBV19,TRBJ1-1,ASSVVTSATEAF
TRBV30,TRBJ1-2,AWSLGQYGYT
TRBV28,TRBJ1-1,ASSGGMNTEAF
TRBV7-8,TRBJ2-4,ASSSLTGTLAKNIQY
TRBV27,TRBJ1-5,ASSGEQKNQPQH
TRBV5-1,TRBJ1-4,ASSGSGSTNEKLF
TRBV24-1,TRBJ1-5,ATGGVTGWGNQPQH
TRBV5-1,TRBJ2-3,ASSRDTSTDTQY
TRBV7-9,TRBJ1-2,ASSPRDYGYT
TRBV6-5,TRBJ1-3,ASSLTGLGNTIY
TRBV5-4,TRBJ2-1,ASSGSGRAAGYNEQF
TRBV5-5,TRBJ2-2,ASSLAVGELF
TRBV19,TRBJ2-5,ASTLAAQY
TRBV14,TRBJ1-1,ASSQVAGLTEAF
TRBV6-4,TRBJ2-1,ASSPQTGRGEQF
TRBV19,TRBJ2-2,ASYKGGGLSRAGELF
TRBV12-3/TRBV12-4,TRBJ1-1,ASSNPPGTPAF
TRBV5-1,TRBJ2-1,ASSFGDFGEQF
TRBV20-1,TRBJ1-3,SASISGGLLSGNTIY
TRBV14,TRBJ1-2,ASSQSSRGGQGDGYT
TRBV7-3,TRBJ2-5,ASSLNPGSQETQY
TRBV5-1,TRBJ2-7,ASGASGRYEQY
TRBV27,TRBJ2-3,ASSFVGPTDTQY
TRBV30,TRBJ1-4,AWSDRAGSEKLF
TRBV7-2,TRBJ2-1,ASNTGGRQEQF
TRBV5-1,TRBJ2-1,ASSSGLAGGKSSYNEQF
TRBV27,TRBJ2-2,ASTDSTGELF
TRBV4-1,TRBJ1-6,ASSQDGSPLH
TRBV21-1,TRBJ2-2,ASSKVPEGGTGELF
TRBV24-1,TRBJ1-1,ATSDFKNTEAF
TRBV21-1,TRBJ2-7,RGDCSYEQY
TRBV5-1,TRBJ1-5,ASSLIPTGTGGKNSNQPQH
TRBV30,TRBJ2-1,AWSVIYRRAVRNEQF
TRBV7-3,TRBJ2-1,ASSPQGGTYNEQF
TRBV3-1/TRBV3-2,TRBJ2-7,ASSQGLGQLYEQY
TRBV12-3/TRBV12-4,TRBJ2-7,ASRGQGGWEQY
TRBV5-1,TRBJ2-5,ASSSGGSVNQETQY
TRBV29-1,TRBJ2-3,SVRRGAPTDTQY
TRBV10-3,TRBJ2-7,AIWDRAGGEQY
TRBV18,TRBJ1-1,ASSPWSGQRLTNTEAF
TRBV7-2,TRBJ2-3,ASSLILAADTQY
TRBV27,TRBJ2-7,ASRGMPGGSSYEQY
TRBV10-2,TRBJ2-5,ASSAGTKQTQY
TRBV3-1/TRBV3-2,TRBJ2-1,AARDRARNEQF
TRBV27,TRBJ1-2,ASRHQANYGYT